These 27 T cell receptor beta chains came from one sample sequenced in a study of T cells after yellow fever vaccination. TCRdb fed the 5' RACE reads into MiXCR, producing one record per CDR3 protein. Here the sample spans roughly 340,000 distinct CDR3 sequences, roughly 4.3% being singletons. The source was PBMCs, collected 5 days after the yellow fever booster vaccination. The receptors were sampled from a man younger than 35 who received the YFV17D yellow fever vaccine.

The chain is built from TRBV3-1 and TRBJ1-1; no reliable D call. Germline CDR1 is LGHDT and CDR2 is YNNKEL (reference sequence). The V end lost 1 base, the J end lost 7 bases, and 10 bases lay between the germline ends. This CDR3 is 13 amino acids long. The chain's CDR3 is CASSQGARGEAFF. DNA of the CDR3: TGTGCCAGCAGCCAAGGTGCCCGGGGTGAAGCTTTCTTT.

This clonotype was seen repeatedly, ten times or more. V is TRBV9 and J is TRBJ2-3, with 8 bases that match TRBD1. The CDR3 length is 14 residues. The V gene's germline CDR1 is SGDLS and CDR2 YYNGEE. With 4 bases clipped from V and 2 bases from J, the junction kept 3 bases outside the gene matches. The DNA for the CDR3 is TGTGCCAGCAGCTCGGACAGGGTCACAGATACGCAGTATTTT. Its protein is CASSSDRVTDTQYF.

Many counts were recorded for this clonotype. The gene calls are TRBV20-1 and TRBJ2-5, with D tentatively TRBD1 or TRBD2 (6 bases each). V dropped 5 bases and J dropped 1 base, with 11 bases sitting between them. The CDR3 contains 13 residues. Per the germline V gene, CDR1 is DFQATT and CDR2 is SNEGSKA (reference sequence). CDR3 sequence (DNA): TGCAGTGCTGGAGGGGACATCCAAGAGACCCAGTACTTC. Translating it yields CSAGGDIQETQYF.

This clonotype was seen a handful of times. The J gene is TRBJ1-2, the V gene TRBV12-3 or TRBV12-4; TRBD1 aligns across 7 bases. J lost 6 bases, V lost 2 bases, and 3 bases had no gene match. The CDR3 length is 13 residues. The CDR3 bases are TGTGCCAGCAGTTTATCAGGGACAGATGGCTACACCTTC. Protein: CASSLSGTDGYTF.

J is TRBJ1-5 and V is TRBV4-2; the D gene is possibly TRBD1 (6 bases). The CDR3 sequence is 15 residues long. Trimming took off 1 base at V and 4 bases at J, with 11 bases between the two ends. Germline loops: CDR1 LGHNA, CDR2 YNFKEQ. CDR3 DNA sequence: TGTGCCAGCAGCCAAGTATGGGGGGCGAATCAGCCCCAGCATTTT. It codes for CASSQVWGANQPQHF.

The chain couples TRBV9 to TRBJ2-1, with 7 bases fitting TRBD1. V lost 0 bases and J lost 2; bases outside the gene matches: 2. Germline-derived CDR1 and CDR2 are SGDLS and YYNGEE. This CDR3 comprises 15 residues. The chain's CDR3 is CASSVAQGAYNEQFF. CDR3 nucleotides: TGTGCCAGCAGCGTAGCCCAGGGGGCCTACAATGAGCAGTTCTTC.

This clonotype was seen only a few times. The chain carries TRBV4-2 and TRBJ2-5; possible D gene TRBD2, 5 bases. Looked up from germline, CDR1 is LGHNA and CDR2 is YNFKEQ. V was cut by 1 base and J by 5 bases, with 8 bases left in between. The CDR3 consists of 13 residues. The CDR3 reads CASSQGRRETQYF. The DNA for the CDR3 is TGTGCCAGCAGCCAAGGACGGAGGGAGACCCAGTACTTC.

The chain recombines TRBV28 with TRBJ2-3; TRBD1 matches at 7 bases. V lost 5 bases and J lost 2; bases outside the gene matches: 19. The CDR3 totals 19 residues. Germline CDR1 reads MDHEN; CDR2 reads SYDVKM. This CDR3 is CASSPGGRTVLRFTDTQYF. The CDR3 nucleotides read TGTGCCAGCAGTCCAGGGGGTAGGACTGTACTCCGCTTCACAGATACGCAGTATTTT.

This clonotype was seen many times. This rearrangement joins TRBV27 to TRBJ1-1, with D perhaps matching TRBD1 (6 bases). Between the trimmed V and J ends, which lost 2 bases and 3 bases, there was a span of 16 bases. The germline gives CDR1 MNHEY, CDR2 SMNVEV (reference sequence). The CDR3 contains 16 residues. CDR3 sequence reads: CASSLRLGGLDTEAFF. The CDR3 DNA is TGTGCCAGCAGTTTAAGGTTGGGGGGGCTGGACACTGAAGCTTTCTTT.

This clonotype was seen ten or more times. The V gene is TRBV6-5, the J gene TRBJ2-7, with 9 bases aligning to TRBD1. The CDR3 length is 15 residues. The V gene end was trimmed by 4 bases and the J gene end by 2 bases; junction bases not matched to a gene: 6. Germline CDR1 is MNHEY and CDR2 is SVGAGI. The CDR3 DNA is TGTGCCAGCAGTTCAGACAGGGGGTTGACCTACGAGCAGTACTTC. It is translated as CASSSDRGLTYEQYF.

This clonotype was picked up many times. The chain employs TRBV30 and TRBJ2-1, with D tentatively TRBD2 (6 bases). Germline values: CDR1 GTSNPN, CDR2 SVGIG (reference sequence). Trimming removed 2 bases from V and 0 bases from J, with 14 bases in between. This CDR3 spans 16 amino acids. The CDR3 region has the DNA TGTGCCTGGAGTTCTTTTCGGGGGAGCTCCTACAATGAGCAGTTCTTC. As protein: CAWSSFRGSSYNEQFF.

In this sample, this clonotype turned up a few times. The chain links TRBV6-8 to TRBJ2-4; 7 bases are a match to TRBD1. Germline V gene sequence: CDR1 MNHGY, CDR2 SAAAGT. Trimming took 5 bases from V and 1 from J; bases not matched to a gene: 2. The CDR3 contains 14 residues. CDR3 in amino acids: CASSGRGAKNIQYF. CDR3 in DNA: TGTGCCAGCAGTGGCAGGGGGGCCAAAAACATTCAGTACTTC.

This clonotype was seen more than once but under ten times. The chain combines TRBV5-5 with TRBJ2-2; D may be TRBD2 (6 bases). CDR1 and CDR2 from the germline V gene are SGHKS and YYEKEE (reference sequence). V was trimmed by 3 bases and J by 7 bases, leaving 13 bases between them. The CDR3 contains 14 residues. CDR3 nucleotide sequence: TGTGCCAGCAGCTCCGGGACTTATAGCGGGGAGCTGTTTTTT. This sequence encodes CASSSGTYSGELFF.

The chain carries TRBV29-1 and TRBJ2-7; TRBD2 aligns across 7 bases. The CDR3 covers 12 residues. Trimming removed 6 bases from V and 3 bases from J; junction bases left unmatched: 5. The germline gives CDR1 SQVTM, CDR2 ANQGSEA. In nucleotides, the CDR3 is TGCAGCGTCCGGGGCGGGGGCTACGAGCAGTACTTC. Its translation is CSVRGGGYEQYF.

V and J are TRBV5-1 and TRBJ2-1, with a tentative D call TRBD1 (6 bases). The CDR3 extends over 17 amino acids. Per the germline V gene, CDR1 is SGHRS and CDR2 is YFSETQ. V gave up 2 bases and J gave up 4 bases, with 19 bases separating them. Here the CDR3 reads CASSLAYRALQYNEQFF. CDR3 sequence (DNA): TGCGCCAGCAGCTTAGCTTACAGGGCCCTGCAGTACAATGAGCAGTTCTTC.

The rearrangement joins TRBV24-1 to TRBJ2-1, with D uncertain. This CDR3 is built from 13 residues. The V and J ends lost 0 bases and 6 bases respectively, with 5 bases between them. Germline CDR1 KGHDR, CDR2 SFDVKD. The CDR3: CATSDLRLNEQFF. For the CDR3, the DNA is TGTGCCACCAGTGATTTGCGGCTCAATGAGCAGTTCTTC.

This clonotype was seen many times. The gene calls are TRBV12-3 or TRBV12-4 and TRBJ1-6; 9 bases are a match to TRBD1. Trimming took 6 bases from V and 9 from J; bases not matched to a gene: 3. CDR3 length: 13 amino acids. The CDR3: CASRGQGISPLHF. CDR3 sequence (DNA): TGTGCCAGCAGGGGACAGGGAATTTCACCCCTCCACTTT.

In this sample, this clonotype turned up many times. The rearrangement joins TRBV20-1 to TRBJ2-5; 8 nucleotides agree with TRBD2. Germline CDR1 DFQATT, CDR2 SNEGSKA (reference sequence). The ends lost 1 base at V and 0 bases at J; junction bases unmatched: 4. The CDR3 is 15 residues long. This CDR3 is CSARVQRGYQETQYF. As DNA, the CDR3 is TGCAGTGCTAGAGTCCAGCGGGGGTACCAAGAGACCCAGTACTTC.

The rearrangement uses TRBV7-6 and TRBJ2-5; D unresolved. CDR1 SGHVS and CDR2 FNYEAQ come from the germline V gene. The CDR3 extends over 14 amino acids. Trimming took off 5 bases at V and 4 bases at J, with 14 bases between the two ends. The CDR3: CASSTPSLGETQYF. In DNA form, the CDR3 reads TGTGCCAGCAGCACCCCAAGTCTCGGAGAGACCCAGTACTTC. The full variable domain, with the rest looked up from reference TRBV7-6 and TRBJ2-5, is GAGVSQSPRYKVTKRGQDVALRCDPISGHVSLYWYRQALGQGPEFLTYFNYEAQQDKSGLPNDRFSAERPEGSISTLTIQRTEQRDSAMYRCASSTPSLGETQYFGPGTRLLVL.

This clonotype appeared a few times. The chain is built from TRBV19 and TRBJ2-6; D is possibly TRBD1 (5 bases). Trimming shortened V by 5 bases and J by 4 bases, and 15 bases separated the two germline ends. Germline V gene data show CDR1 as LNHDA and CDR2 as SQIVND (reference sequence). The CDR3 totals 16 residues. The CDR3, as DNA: TGTGCCAGTAGTGGACACGCCCGCCCCGGGGCCAACGTCCTGACTTTC. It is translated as CASSGHARPGANVLTF.

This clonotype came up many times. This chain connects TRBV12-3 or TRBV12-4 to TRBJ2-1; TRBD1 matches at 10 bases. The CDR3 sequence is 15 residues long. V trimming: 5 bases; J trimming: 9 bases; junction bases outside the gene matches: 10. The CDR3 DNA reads TGTGCCAGCAGTGCGAAGGGACAGGGGTTAACTGAGCAGTTCTTC. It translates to CASSAKGQGLTEQFF.

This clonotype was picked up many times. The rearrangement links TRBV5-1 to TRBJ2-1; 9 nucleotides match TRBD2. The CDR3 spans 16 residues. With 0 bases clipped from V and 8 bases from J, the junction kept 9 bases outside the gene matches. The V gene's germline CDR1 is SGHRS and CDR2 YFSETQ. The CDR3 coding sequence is TGCGCCAGCAGCTTGGCCAGGAGCGGGGGGCTGGATGAGCAGTTCTTC. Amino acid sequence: CASSLARSGGLDEQFF.

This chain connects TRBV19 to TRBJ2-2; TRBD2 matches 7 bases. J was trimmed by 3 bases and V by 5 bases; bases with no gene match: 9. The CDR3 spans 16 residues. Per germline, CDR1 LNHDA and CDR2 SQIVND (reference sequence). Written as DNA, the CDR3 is TGTGCCAGTAGTTCTCCGCGGGGGTCAGACACCGGGGAGCTGTTTTTT. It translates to CASSSPRGSDTGELFF.

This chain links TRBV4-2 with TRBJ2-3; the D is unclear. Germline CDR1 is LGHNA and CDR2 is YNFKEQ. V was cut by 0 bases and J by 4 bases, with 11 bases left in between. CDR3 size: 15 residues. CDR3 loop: CASSQDAPVPDTQYF. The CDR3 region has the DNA TGTGCCAGCAGCCAAGATGCACCCGTCCCAGATACGCAGTATTTT.

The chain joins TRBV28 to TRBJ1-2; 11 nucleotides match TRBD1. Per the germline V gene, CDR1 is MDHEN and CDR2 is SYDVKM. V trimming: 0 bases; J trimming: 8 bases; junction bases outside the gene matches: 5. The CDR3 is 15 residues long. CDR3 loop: CASSLWGTGGNGYTF. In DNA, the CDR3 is TGTGCCAGCAGTTTATGGGGGACAGGGGGGAACGGCTACACCTTC.

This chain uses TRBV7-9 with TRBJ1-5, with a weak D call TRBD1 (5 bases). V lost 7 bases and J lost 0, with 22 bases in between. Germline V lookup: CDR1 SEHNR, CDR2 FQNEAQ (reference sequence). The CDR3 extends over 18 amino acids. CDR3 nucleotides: TGTGCCAGCATCCCGTTGTGGGTGAGAGGGGATAGCAATCAGCCCCAGCATTTT. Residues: CASIPLWVRGDSNQPQHF.

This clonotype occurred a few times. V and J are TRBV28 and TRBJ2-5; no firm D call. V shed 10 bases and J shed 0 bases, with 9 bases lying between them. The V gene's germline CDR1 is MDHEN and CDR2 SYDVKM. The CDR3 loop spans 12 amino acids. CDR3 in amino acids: CATLRYQETQYF. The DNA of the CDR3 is TGTGCCACCCTCAGGTACCAAGAGACCCAGTACTTC. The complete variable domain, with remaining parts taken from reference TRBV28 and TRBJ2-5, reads DVKVTQSSRYLVKRTGEKVFLECVQDMDHENMFWYRQDPGLGLRLIYFSYDVKMKEKGDIPEGYSVSREKKERFSLILESASTNQTSMYLCATLRYQETQYFGPGTRLLVL.